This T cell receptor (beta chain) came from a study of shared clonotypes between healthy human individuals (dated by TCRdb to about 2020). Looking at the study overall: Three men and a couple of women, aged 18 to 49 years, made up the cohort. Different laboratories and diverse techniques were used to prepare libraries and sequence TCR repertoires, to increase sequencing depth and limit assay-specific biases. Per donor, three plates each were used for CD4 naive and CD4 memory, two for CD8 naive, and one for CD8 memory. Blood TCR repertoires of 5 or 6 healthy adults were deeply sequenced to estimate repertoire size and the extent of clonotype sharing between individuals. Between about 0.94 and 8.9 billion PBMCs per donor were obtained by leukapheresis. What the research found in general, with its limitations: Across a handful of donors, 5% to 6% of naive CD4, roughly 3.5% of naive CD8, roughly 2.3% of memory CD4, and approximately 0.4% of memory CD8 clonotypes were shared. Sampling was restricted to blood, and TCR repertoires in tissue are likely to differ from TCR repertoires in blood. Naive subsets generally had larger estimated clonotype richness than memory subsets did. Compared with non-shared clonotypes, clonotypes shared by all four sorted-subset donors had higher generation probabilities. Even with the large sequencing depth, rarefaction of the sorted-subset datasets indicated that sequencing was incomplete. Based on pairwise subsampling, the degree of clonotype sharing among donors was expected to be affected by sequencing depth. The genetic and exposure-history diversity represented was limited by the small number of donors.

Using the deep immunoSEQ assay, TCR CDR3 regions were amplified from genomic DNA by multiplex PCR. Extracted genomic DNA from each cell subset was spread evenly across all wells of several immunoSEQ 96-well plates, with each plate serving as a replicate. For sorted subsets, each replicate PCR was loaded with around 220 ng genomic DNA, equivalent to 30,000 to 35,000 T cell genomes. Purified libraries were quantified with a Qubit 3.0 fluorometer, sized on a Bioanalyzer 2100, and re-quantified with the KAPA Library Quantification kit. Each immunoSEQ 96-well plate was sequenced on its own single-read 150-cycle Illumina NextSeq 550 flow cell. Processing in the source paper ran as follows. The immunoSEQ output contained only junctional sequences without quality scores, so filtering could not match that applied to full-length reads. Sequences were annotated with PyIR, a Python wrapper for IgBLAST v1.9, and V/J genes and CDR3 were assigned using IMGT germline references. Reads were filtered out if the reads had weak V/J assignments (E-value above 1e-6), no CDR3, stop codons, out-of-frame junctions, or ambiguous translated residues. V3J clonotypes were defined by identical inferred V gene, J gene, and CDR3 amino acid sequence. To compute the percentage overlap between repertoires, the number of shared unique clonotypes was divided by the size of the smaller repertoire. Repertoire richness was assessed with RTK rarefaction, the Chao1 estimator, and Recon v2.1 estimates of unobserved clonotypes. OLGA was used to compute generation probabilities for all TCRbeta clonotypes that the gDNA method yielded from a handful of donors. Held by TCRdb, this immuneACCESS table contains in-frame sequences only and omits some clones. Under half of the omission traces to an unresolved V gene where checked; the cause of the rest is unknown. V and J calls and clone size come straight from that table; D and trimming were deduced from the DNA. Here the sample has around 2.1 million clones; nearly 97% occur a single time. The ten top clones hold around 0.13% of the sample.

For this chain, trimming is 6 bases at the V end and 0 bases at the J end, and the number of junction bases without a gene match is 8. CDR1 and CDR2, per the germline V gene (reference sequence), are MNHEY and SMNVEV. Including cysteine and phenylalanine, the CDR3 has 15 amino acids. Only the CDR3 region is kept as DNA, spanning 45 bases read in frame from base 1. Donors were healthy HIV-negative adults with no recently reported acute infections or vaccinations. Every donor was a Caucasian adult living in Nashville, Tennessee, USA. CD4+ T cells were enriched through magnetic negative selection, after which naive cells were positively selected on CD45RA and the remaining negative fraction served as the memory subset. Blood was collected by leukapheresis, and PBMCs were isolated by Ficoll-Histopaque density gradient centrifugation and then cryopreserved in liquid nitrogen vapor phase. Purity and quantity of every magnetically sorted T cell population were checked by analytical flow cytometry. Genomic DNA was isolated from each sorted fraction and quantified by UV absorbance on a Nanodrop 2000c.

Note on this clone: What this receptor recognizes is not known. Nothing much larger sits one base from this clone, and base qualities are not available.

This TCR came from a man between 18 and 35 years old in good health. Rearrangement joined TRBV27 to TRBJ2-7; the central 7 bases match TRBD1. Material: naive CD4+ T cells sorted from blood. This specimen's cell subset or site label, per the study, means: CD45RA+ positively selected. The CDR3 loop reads CASSQPGQPSYEQYF. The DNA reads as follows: TGTGCCAGCAGCCAACCGGGACAGCCCTCCTACGAGCAGTACTTC.